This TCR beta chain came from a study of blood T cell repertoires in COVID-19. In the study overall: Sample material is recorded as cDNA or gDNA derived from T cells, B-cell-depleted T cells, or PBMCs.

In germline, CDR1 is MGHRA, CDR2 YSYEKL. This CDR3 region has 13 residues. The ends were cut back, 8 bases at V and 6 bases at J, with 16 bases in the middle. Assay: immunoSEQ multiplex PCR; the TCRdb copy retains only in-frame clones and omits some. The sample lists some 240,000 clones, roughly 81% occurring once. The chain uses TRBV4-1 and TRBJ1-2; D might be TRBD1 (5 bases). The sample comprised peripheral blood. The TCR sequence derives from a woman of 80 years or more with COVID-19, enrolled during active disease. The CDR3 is CASYSWGGDGYTF. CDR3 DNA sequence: TGCGCCAGCTATTCCTGGGGCGGGGATGGCTACACCTTC.